This T cell receptor beta chain was captured in a study of blood T cell repertoires in COVID-19. Libraries were prepared by immunoSEQ multiplex PCR; TCRdb keeps only in-frame clonotypes and omits some of them. The sample carries some 170,000 clones, roughly 84% recorded once. V trimming: 5 bases; J trimming: 5 bases; junction bases outside the gene matches: 7. Germline CDR1 SEHNR, CDR2 FQNEAQ (reference sequence). The CDR3 spans 15 residues. Sequences were obtained from PBMCs or T cells enriched from blood (not recorded which). The receptor was isolated from a man in his fifties who had recovered from COVID-19. The V and J genes are TRBV7-9 and TRBJ2-1; TRBD1 agrees at 9 bases. CDR3 residues: CASSATGGPNNEQFF. CDR3 nucleotides: TGTGCCAGCAGCGCGACAGGGGGGCCTAACAATGAGCAGTTCTTC.